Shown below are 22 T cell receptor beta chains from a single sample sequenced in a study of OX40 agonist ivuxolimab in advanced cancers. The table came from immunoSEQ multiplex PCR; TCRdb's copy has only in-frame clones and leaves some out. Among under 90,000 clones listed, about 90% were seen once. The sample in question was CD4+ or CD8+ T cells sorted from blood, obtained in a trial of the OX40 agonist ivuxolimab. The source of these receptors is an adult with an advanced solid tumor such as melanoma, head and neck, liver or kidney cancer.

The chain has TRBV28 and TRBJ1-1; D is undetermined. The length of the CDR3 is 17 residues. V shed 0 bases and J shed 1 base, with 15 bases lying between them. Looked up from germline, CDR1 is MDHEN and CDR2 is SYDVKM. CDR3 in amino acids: CASSLWIGEGGNTEAFF. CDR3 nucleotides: TGTGCCAGCAGTTTATGGATAGGAGAGGGCGGGAACACTGAAGCTTTCTTT.

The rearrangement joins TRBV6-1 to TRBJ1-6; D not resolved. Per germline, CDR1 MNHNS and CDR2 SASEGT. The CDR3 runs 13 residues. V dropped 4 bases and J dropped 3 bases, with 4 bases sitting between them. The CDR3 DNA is TGTGCCAGCAGTGTTGACTATAATTCACCCCTCCACTTT. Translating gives CASSVDYNSPLHF.

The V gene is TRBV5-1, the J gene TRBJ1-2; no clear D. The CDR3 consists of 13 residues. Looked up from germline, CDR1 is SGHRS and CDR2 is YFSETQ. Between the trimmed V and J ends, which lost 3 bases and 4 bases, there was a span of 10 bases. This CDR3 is CASSYDKTYGYTF. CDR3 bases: TGCGCCAGCAGCTACGACAAGACCTATGGCTACACCTTC. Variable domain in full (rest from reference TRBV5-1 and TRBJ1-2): KAGVTQTPRYLIKTRGQQVTLSCSPISGHRSVSWYQQTPGQGLQFLFEYFSETQRNKGNFPGRFSGRQFSNSRSEMNVSTLELGDSALYLCASSYDKTYGYTFGSGTRLTVV.

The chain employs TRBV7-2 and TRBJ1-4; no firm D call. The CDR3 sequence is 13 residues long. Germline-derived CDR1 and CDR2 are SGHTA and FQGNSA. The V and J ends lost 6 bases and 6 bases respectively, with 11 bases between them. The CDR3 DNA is TGTGCCAGCAGTCCGGGCGGGTATGAAAAACTGTTTTTT. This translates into CASSPGGYEKLFF.

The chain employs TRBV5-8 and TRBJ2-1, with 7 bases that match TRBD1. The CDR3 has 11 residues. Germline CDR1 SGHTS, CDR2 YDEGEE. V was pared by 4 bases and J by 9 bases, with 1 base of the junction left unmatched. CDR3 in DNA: TGTGCCAGCAGCCAGGGGGTTGAGCAGTTCTTC. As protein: CASSQGVEQFF.

The CDR3 nucleotides read TGTGCCAGCTCACCTTCGGGACAGCTTATGTATGGCTACACCTTC. Amino acids: CASSPSGQLMYGYTF. This sequence joins TRBV18 and TRBJ1-2, with 7 bases matching TRBD1. This CDR3 region has 15 residues. The junction had 9 bases not matched to a gene; V was cut back by 3 bases and J by 5 bases. Germline V gene data show CDR1 as KGHSH and CDR2 as LQKENI. The variable domain in full, completed from reference TRBV18 and TRBJ1-2, reads NAGVMQNPRHLVRRRGQEARLRCSPMKGHSHVYWYRQLPEEGLKFMVYLQKENIIDESGMPKERFSAEFPKEGPSILRIQQVVRGDSAAYFCASSPSGQLMYGYTFGSGTRLTVV.

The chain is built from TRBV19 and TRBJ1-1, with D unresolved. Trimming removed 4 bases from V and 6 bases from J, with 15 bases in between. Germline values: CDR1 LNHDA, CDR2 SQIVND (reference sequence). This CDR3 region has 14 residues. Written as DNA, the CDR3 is TGTGCCAGTAGTAGAGAGGGCACGGTGTCTGAAGCTTTCTTT. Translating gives CASSREGTVSEAFF.

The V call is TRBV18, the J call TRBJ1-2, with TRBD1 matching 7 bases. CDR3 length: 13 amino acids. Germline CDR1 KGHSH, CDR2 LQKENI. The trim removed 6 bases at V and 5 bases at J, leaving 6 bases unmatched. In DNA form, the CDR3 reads TGTGCCAGCTCTTCTGGACAGGAGTATGGCTACACCTTC. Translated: CASSSGQEYGYTF.

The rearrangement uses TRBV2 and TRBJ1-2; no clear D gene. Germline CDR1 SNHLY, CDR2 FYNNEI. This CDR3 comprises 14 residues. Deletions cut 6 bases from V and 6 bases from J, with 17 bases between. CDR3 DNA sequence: TGTGCCAGCAGCAGAACAAAGCTGTATGATGGCTACACCTTC. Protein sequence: CASSRTKLYDGYTF.

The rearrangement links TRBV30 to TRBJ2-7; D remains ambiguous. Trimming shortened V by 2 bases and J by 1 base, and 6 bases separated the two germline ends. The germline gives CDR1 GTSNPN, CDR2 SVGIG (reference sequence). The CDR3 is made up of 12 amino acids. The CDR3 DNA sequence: TGTGCCTGGAGTCCACATTCCTACGAGCAGTACTTC. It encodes CAWSPHSYEQYF.

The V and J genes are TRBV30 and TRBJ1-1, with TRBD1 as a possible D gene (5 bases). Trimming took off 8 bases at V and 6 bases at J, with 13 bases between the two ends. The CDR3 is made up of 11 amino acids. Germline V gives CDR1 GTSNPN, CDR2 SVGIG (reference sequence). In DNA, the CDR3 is TGTGCCGTCTGGGGGGGGGCTGAAGCTTTCTTT. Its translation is CAVWGGAEAFF.

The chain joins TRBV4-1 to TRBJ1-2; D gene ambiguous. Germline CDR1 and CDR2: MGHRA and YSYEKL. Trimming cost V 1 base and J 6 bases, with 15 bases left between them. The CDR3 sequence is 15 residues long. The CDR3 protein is CASSQASYFVNGYTF. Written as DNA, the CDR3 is TGCGCCAGCAGCCAAGCGTCGTATTTCGTAAATGGCTACACCTTC.

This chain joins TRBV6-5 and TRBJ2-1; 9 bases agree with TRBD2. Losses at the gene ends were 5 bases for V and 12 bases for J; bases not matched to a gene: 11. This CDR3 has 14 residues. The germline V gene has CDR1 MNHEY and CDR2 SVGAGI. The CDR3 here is CASSGSGRGTRQFF. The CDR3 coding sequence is TGTGCCAGCAGTGGTAGCGGGAGAGGGACTAGGCAGTTCTTC.

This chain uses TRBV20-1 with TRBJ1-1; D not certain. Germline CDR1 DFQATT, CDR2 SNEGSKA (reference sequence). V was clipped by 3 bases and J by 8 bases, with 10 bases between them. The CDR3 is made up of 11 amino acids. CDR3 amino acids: CSASNGREAFF. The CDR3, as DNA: TGCAGTGCTAGTAACGGCAGGGAAGCTTTCTTT.

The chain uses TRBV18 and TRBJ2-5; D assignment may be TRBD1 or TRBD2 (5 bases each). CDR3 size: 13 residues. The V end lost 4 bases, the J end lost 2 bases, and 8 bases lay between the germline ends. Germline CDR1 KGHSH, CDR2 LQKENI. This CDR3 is CASSQGTQETQYF. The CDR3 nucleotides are TGTGCCAGCTCACAAGGGACGCAAGAGACCCAGTACTTC.

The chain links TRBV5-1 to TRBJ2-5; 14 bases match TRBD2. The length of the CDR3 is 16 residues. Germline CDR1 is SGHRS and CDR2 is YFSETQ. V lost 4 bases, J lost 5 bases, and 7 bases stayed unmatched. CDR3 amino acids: CASSPLRLAGGETQYF. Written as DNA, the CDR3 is TGCGCCAGCAGCCCCCTCAGACTAGCGGGAGGGGAGACCCAGTACTTC.

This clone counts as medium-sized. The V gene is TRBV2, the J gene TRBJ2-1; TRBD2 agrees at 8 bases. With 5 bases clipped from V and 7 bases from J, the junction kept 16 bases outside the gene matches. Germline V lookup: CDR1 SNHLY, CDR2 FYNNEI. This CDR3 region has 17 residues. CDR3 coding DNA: TGTGCCAGCAGTCCCCTGGAGGTAGCGGGGCTGGGGAATGAGCAGTTCTTC. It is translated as CASSPLEVAGLGNEQFF.

The CDR3 loop is CASSPPWGSGRQSEQYF. The CDR3 DNA follows: TGTGCCAGTAGTCCCCCTTGGGGTAGCGGGAGGCAAAGCGAGCAGTACTTC. The V and J genes are TRBV19 and TRBJ2-7, with 10 bases matching TRBD2. Germline V gene sequence: CDR1 LNHDA, CDR2 SQIVND (reference sequence). This CDR3 has 17 amino acids. Germline trimming cut 5 bases from V and 6 bases from J; bases unmatched to any gene: 16. The full variable domain, in which reference TRBV19 and TRBJ2-7 provide the parts outside the CDR3, is DGGITQSPKYLFRKEGQNVTLSCEQNLNHDAMYWYRQDPGQGLRLIYYSQIVNDFQKGDIAEGYSVSREKKESFPLTVTSAQKNPTAFYLCASSPPWGSGRQSEQYFGPGTRLTVT.

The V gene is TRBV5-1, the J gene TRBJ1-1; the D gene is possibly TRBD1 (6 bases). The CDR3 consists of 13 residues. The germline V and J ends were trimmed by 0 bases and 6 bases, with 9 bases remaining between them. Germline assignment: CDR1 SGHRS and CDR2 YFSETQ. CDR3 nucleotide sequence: TGCGCCAGCAGCTTGGTCGGACAGTCTGAAGCTTTCTTT. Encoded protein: CASSLVGQSEAFF.

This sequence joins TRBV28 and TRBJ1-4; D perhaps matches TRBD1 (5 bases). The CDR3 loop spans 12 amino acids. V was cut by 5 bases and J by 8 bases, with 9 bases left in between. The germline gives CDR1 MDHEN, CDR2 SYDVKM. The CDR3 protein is CASSPSGEKLFF. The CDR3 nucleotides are TGTGCCAGCAGTCCATCAGGGGAAAAACTGTTTTTT.

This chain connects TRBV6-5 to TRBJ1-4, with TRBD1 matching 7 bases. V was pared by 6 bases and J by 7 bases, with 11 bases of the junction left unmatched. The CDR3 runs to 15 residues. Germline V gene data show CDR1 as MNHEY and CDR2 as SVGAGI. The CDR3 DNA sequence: TGTGCCAGCAGCCTGTTTCAGGGGGGAGTTGAAAAACTGTTTTTT. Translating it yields CASSLFQGGVEKLFF.

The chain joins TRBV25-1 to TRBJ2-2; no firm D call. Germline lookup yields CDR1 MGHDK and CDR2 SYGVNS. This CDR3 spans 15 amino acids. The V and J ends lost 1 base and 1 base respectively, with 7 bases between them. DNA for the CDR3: TGTGCCAGCAGTGAATCGCGCAAGAACACCGGGGAGCTGTTTTTT. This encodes CASSESRKNTGELFF.